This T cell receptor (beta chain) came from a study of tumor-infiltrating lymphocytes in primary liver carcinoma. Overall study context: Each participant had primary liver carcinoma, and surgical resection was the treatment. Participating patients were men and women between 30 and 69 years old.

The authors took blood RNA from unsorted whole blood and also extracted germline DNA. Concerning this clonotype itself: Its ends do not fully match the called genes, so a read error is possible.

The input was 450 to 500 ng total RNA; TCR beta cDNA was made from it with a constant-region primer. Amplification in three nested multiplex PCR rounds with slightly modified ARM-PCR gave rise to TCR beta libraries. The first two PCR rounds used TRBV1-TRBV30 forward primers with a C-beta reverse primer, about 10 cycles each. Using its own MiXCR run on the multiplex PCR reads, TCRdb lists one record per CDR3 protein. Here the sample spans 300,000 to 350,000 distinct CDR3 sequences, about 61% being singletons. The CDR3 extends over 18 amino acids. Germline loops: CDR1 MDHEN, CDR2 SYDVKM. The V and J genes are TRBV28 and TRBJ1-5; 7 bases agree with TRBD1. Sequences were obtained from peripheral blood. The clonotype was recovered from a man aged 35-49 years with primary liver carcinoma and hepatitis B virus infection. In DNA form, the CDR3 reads TGTGCCGGCAGTTCTCCGTCGGACAGGACAACGAGCAATCAGCCCCAGCATTTT. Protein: CAGSSPSDRTTSNQPQHF.